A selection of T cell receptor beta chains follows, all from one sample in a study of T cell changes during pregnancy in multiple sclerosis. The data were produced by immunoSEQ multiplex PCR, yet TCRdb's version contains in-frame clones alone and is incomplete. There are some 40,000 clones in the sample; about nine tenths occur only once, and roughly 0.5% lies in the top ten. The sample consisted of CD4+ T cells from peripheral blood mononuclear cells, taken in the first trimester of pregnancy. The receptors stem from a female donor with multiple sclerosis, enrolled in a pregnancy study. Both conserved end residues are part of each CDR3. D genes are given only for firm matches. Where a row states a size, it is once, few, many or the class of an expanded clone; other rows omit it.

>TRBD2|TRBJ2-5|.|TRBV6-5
CASRPGLQTGETQYF
TGTGCCAGCAGGCCGGGACTACAAACGGGAGAGACCCAGTACTTC
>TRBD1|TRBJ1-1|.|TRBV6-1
CASGDRGREAFF
TGTGCCAGCGGGGACAGGGGTCGCGAAGCTTTCTTT
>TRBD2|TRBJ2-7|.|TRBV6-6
CASMRGNSYEQYF
TGTGCCAGCATGCGGGGGAACTCCTACGAGCAGTACTTC
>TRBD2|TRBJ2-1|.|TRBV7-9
CASSLGLAGTYNEQFF
TGTGCCAGCAGCTTAGGCCTAGCGGGGACCTACAATGAGCAGTTCTTC
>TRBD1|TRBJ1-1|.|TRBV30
CAWGRQGATFMNTEAFF
TGTGCCTGGGGGCGGCAGGGGGCTACATTCATGAACACTGAAGCTTTCTTT
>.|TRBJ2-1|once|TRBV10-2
CASGPQYEQFF
TGCGCCAGCGGTCCCCAGTATGAGCAGTTCTTC
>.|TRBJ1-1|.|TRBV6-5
CATQWGGAGTEAFF
TGTGCCACCCAGTGGGGGGGCGCAGGGACTGAAGCTTTCTTT
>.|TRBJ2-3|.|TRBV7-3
CASSLNGAGNTDTQYF
TGTGCCAGCAGCTTAAACGGGGCGGGGAATACAGATACGCAGTATTTT
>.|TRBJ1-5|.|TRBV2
CASGGQSGNQPQHF
TGTGCCAGTGGCGGACAGTCGGGCAATCAGCCCCAGCATTTT
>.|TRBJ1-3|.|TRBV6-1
CASGPPLGNTIYF
TGTGCCAGCGGGCCCCCACTCGGAAACACCATATATTTT
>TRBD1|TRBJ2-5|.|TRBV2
CASSRDRGMETQYF
TGTGCCAGCAGTAGGGACAGGGGAATGGAGACCCAGTACTTC
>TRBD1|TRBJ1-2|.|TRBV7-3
CASSLTGQGLGYTF
TGTGCCAGCAGCCTAACGGGACAGGGGCTCGGCTACACCTTC
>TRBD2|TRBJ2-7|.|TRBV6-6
CASRGGTSGSRYEQYF
TGTGCCAGCAGGGGCGGGACTAGCGGGAGTAGGTACGAGCAGTACTTC
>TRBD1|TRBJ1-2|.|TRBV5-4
CASSPGDRGIYGYTF
TGTGCCAGCAGCCCTGGGGACAGGGGCATCTATGGCTACACCTTC
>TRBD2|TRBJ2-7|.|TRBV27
CASTGLAGSYEQYF
TGTGCCAGCACCGGACTAGCGGGATCTTACGAGCAGTACTTC
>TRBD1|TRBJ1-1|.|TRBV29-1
CSVARQGSAEAFF
TGCAGCGTGGCCCGACAGGGCTCTGCTGAAGCTTTCTTT
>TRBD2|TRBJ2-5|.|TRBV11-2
CASGSSGRKETQYF
TGTGCCAGCGGATCCAGCGGGAGGAAAGAGACCCAGTACTTC
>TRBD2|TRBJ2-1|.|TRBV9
CASSVAGQRESNEQFF
TGTGCCAGCAGCGTAGCTGGTCAGCGGGAGAGCAATGAGCAGTTCTTC
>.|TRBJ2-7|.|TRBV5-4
CASSFEDEQYF
TGTGCCAGCAGCTTCGAGGACGAGCAGTACTTC
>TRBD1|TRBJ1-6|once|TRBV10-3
CAISESGTGSSYNSPLHF
TGTGCCATCAGTGAGTCCGGGACAGGCAGCTCCTATAATTCACCCCTCCACTTT
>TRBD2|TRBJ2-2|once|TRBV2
CASSGVGLARGTGELFF
TGTGCCAGCAGTGGAGTGGGACTAGCGAGAGGCACCGGGGAGCTGTTTTTT
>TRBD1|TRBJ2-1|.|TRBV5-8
CASSKGTVSYNEQFF
TGTGCCAGCAGCAAGGGGACAGTCTCCTACAATGAGCAGTTCTTC
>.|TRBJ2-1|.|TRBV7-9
CASSFFGGTYNEQFF
TGTGCCAGCAGCTTTTTTGGAGGAACATACAATGAGCAGTTCTTC
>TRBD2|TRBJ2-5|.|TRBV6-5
CASRTSGTLQETQYF
TGTGCCAGCAGAACTAGCGGCACCCTCCAAGAGACCCAGTACTTC
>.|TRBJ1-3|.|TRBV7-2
CASSPQGTSSGNTIYF
TGTGCCAGCAGCCCACAGGGTACGAGCTCTGGAAACACCATATATTTT
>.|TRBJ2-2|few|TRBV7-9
CASSAPLRDTGELFF
TGTGCCAGCAGCGCACCTCTGAGGGACACCGGGGAGCTGTTTTTT
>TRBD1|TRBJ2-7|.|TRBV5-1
CASSLGDSVYEQYF
TGCGCCAGCAGCTTGGGGGACAGTGTCTACGAGCAGTACTTC
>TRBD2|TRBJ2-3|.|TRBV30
CAWSVLAGAGGLWDTQYF
TGTGCCTGGAGTGTACTGGCCGGGGCTGGGGGACTATGGGATACGCAGTATTTT
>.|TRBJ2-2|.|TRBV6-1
CASSETGPHTGELFF
TGTGCCAGCAGCGAAACAGGACCACACACCGGGGAGCTGTTTTTT
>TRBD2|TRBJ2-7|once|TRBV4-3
CASSQDHRGGEQYF
TGCGCCAGCAGCCAAGATCATCGGGGGGGCGAGCAGTACTTC
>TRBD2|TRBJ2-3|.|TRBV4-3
CASSRTPGLAGGSTQYF
TGCGCCAGCAGCCGAACTCCGGGACTAGCGGGCGGGTCTACGCAGTATTTT
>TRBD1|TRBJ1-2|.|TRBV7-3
CASSPGPGQGNGYTF
TGTGCCAGCAGCCCAGGGCCGGGACAGGGGAATGGCTACACCTTC
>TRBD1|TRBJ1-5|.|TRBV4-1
CASSQDRQGAVGQPQHF
TGCGCCAGCAGCCAAGATCGACAGGGGGCGGTTGGTCAGCCCCAGCATTTT
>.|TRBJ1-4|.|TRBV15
CATSARGGQGYEKLFF
TGTGCCACCAGCGCGAGGGGAGGACAAGGATATGAAAAACTGTTTTTT
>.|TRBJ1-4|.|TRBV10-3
CAISDPRKANEKLFF
TGTGCCATCAGTGACCCGAGGAAGGCTAATGAAAAACTGTTTTTT
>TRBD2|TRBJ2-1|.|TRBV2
CASRRLAGDHGNEQFF
TGTGCCAGCAGGAGACTAGCGGGAGACCACGGGAATGAGCAGTTCTTC
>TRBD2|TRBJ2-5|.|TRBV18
CASSPPAGVGETQYF
TGTGCCAGCTCACCACCAGCGGGAGTAGGGGAGACCCAGTACTTC
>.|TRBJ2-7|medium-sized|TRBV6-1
CASGSPGAVEQYF
TGTGCCAGCGGGAGTCCCGGAGCCGTCGAGCAGTACTTC
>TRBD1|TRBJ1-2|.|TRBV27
CASSPRDRVIRGYTF
TGTGCCAGCAGTCCCCGGGACAGGGTTATTCGTGGCTACACCTTC
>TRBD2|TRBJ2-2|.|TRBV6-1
CASSEVLAGGFAVTGELFF
TGTGCCAGCAGTGAAGTACTAGCGGGGGGTTTCGCCGTCACCGGGGAGCTGTTTTTT
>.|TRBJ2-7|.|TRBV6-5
CASRGTPTFDEQYF
TGTGCCAGCAGGGGGACACCCACCTTCGACGAGCAGTACTTC
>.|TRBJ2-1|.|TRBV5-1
CASSYAGISGVYNEQFF
TGCGCCAGCAGCTATGCCGGGATATCTGGGGTATACAATGAGCAGTTCTTC
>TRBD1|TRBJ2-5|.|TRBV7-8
CASSLDRRGLETQYF
TGTGCCAGCAGCTTAGATCGCAGGGGGCTTGAGACCCAGTACTTC
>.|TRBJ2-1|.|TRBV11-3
CASSLDQGGSSSYNEQFF
TGTGCCAGCAGCTTAGATCAGGGGGGTTCGAGCTCCTACAATGAGCAGTTCTTC
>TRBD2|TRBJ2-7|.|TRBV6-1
CASSGGGRDEQYF
TGTGCCAGCAGTGGGGGGGGAAGGGACGAGCAGTACTTC
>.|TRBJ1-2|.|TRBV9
CASSPATGRANYGYTF
TGTGCCAGCAGCCCAGCGACCGGGAGAGCTAACTATGGCTACACCTTC
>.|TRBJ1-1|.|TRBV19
CASSIRQRKNTEAFF
TGTGCCAGTAGTATCAGACAGAGAAAGAACACTGAAGCTTTCTTT
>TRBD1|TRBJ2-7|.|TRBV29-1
CSVHTGTASYEQYF
TGCAGCGTCCACACCGGGACAGCCTCCTACGAGCAGTACTTC
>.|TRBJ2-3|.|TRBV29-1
CSATGGTDTQYF
TGCAGCGCCACGGGTGGCACAGATACGCAGTATTTT
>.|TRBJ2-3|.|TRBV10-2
CATHPGVTDTQYF
TGCGCCACCCATCCGGGAGTAACAGATACGCAGTATTTT
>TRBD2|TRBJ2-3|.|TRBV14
CASSPGLATDTQYF
TGTGCCAGCAGCCCGGGACTAGCAACAGATACGCAGTATTTT
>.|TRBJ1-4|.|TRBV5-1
CASSLDRSEKLFF
TGCGCCAGCAGCTTGGACAGGAGCGAAAAACTGTTTTTT
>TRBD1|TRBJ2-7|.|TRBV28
CASSLQGVMYEQYF
TGTGCCAGCAGTCTACAGGGGGTCATGTACGAGCAGTACTTC
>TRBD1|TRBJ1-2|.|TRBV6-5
CASSYSGTGIGYTF
TGTGCCAGCAGTTACTCCGGGACAGGGATAGGCTACACCTTC
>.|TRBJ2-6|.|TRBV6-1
CASSEDSSGANVLTF
TGTGCCAGCAGTGAAGACAGCTCTGGGGCCAACGTCCTGACTTTC
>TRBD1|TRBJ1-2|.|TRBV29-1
CSVEPGQGAYGYTF
TGCAGCGTTGAACCAGGACAGGGGGCCTATGGCTACACCTTC
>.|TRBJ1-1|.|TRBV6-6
CASSYSEMNTEAFF
TGTGCCAGCAGTTACTCTGAGATGAACACTGAAGCTTTCTTT
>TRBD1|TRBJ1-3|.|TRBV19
CASSPSGTGVGNTIYF
TGTGCCAGTAGTCCGTCCGGGACAGGGGTTGGAAACACCATATATTTT